Presented here are 29 T cell receptor beta chains from one specimen sequenced in a study of T cell responses to AZD1222 COVID-19 vaccine. Libraries were prepared by immunoSEQ multiplex PCR; TCRdb keeps only in-frame clonotypes and omits some of them. The sample lists approximately 110,000 clones, 88% occurring once. This material consisted of peripheral blood, taken on day 0 of AZD1222 vaccination. The receptor set was obtained from an adult in good health.

V is TRBV5-5 and J is TRBJ1-1, with 7 positions matching TRBD1. The germline gives CDR1 SGHKS, CDR2 YYEKEE (reference sequence). The CDR3 runs to 13 residues. V gave up 5 bases and J gave up 6 bases; unmatched junction bases: 7. The CDR3 sequence: CASRTQGGSEAFF. DNA for the CDR3: TGTGCCAGCAGGACCCAGGGGGGGTCTGAAGCTTTCTTT.

The sample holds one count of this clone. V gene TRBV7-2 combines with J gene TRBJ1-2; no clear D gene. CDR3 length equals 14 residues. V lost 4 bases, J lost 0 bases, and 9 bases lay in between. Germline V gene lookup returns CDR1 SGHTA and CDR2 FQGNSA. The CDR3 protein is CASSSSRTNYGYTF. The CDR3 DNA follows: TGTGCCAGCAGCTCCAGCAGGACTAACTATGGCTACACCTTC.

The chain recombines TRBV6-5 with TRBJ2-3, with TRBD1 matching 7 bases. Germline V lookup: CDR1 MNHEY, CDR2 SVGAGI. The CDR3 runs 14 residues. V was clipped by 7 bases and J by 2 bases; unmatched bases: 6. Here the CDR3 reads CASNGDRATDTQYF. CDR3 coding DNA: TGTGCCAGCAATGGAGACAGGGCCACAGATACGCAGTATTTT.

The sample holds one count of this clone. The rearrangement uses TRBV28 and TRBJ2-7; either TRBD1 or TRBD2 may fit D (5 bases each). Trimming stripped 5 bases from V and 8 bases from J, with 19 bases between. The CDR3 contains 14 residues. Germline V CDR1 and CDR2: MDHEN, SYDVKM. CDR3 in amino acids: CASSDLWWDGKQYF. Here the CDR3 DNA reads TGTGCCAGCAGTGACCTGTGGTGGGACGGGAAGCAGTACTTC. Combining the CDR3 with reference TRBV28 and TRBJ2-7 gives the whole variable domain DVKVTQSSRYLVKRTGEKVFLECVQDMDHENMFWYRQDPGLGLRLIYFSYDVKMKEKGDIPEGYSVSREKKERFSLILESASTNQTSMYLCASSDLWWDGKQYFGPGTRLTVT.

This chain connects TRBV7-9 to TRBJ1-2; 7 bases are a match to TRBD1. Trimming took 2 bases from V and 6 from J; bases not matched to a gene: 3. This CDR3 is 13 amino acids long. CDR1 and CDR2 from the germline V gene are SEHNR and FQNEAQ (reference sequence). CDR3 sequence (DNA): TGTGCCAGCAGCTTAATTGGGACAGATGGCTACACCTTC. Translation gives CASSLIGTDGYTF.

The rearrangement links TRBV5-1 to TRBJ2-6; D unresolved. The CDR3 length is 15 residues. Germline loops: CDR1 SGHRS, CDR2 YFSETQ. Deletions cut 4 bases from V and 0 bases from J, with 8 bases between. The CDR3 here is CASSLLDSGANVLTF. DNA for the CDR3: TGCGCCAGCAGCCTTTTGGACTCTGGGGCCAACGTCCTGACTTTC.

This clone has just one count. V gene TRBV10-3 combines with J gene TRBJ1-5; tentative D call: TRBD1 (5 bases). Trimming removed 3 bases from V and 8 bases from J, with 17 bases in between. Looked up from germline, CDR1 is ENHRY and CDR2 is SYGVKD. This CDR3 has 15 residues. DNA of the CDR3: TGTGCCATCAGTGAAGGACACTATAGCACGGAGCCCCAGCATTTT. Protein sequence: CAISEGHYSTEPQHF.

The rearrangement joins TRBV7-6 to TRBJ1-4; D unresolved. The V end was cut by 2 bases, the J end by 7 bases, with 11 bases between. Germline V gene sequence: CDR1 SGHVS, CDR2 FNYEAQ. CDR3 length: 14 amino acids. CDR3: CASSLRHGGEKLFF. The CDR3 DNA is TGTGCCAGCAGCTTACGACACGGAGGTGAAAAACTGTTTTTT. The entire variable domain, with the rest obtained from reference TRBV7-6 and TRBJ1-4, is as follows: GAGVSQSPRYKVTKRGQDVALRCDPISGHVSLYWYRQALGQGPEFLTYFNYEAQQDKSGLPNDRFSAERPEGSISTLTIQRTEQRDSAMYRCASSLRHGGEKLFFGSGTQLSVL.

The chain is built from TRBV5-1 and TRBJ2-3; maybe TRBD1 (6 bases). CDR3 size: 13 residues. Between the trimmed V and J ends, which lost 6 bases and 6 bases, there was a span of 14 bases. CDR1 is SGHRS, CDR2 YFSETQ, per germline. The DNA for the CDR3 is TGCGCCAGCAAAGAGGGGGATTTGGATACGCAGTATTTT. Its translation is CASKEGDLDTQYF. The full variable domain, with the rest looked up from reference TRBV5-1 and TRBJ2-3, is KAGVTQTPRYLIKTRGQQVTLSCSPISGHRSVSWYQQTPGQGLQFLFEYFSETQRNKGNFPGRFSGRQFSNSRSEMNVSTLELGDSALYLCASKEGDLDTQYFGPGTRLTVL.

In DNA, the CDR3 is TGTGCCAGCGCCCAGGGTTTCACCTACGAGCAGTACTTC. It translates to CASAQGFTYEQYF. The gene calls are TRBV2 and TRBJ2-7, with D maybe TRBD1 (5 bases). CDR3 length: 13 residues. V shed 8 bases and J shed 2 bases, with 13 bases lying between them. Germline CDR1 reads SNHLY; CDR2 reads FYNNEI.

The chain is built from TRBV20-1 and TRBJ1-4; D gene ambiguous. The CDR3 loop spans 11 amino acids. Germline V CDR1 and CDR2: DFQATT, SNEGSKA (reference sequence). V lost 3 bases to trimming and J lost 6 bases, with 5 bases between them. The CDR3 is CSASSDEKLFF. CDR3 nucleotides: TGCAGTGCTAGTAGCGATGAAAAACTGTTTTTT.

This rearrangement joins TRBV6-5 to TRBJ2-2, with D possibly being TRBD2 (5 bases). Germline values: CDR1 MNHEY, CDR2 SVGAGI. V lost 2 bases and J lost 2, with 6 bases in between. The CDR3 consists of 14 residues. The CDR3: CASSYSGNTGELFF. For the CDR3, the DNA is TGTGCCAGCAGTTACAGCGGAAACACCGGGGAGCTGTTTTTT.

V and J are TRBV7-6 and TRBJ1-4, with D uncertain. The V end lost 2 bases, the J end lost 8 bases, and 9 bases lay between the germline ends. Per the germline V gene, CDR1 is SGHVS and CDR2 is FNYEAQ. This CDR3 is built from 13 residues. CDR3 in DNA: TGTGCCAGCAGCTTAAATTTTCGAGAAAAACTGTTTTTT. It encodes CASSLNFREKLFF.

The rearrangement links TRBV6-1 to TRBJ2-3; TRBD1 matches at 7 bases. The germline V gene has CDR1 MNHNS and CDR2 SASEGT. V trimming: 4 bases; J trimming: 6 bases; junction bases outside the gene matches: 13. This CDR3 has 16 residues. The CDR3 bases are TGTGCCAGCAGTGGGGGGACAGCACGACCGGTTGATACGCAGTATTTT. Translating gives CASSGGTARPVDTQYF.

This chain links TRBV5-4 with TRBJ1-1; D is perhaps TRBD1 (6 bases). With 4 bases removed from V and 0 bases from J, the gap between germline ends came to 13 bases. Per germline, CDR1 SGHNT and CDR2 YYREEE (reference sequence). The CDR3 length is 15 residues. The CDR3 DNA follows: TGTGCCAGCAGCACCTGGACAGCGATGAACACTGAAGCTTTCTTT. This gives the protein CASSTWTAMNTEAFF.

The chain links TRBV27 to TRBJ1-2; perhaps TRBD1 as D (5 bases). There are 12 residues in the CDR3. Germline assignment: CDR1 MNHEY and CDR2 SMNVEV (reference sequence). V was trimmed by 9 bases and J by 5 bases, leaving 13 bases between them. In nucleotides, the CDR3 is TGTGCCAGTGCCGGGACTGATTATGGCTACACCTTC. Translating gives CASAGTDYGYTF.

In regard to this clone: Other DNA sequences of this sample code for an identical CDR3. The rearrangement uses TRBV10-3 and TRBJ1-5; D uncertain. CDR3 length: 14 amino acids. Germline V lookup: CDR1 ENHRY, CDR2 SYGVKD. Trimming stripped 0 bases from V and 2 bases from J, with 5 bases between. The DNA of the CDR3 is TGTGCCATCAGTGAGTCCGGGGGCAATCAGCCCCAGCATTTT. Translated, it gives CAISESGGNQPQHF.

This rearrangement joins TRBV7-8 to TRBJ2-2; D ambiguous. V was cut by 5 bases and J by 7 bases, with 14 bases left in between. The CDR3 runs 14 residues. Germline V gives CDR1 SGHVS, CDR2 FQNEAQ. The CDR3 bases are TGTGCCAGCAGCGCCGCTCTGGGTGGCGGGGAGCTGTTTTTT. It yields the protein CASSAALGGGELFF.

The V and J genes are TRBV18 and TRBJ2-1; D is possibly TRBD1 (5 bases). This CDR3 is built from 17 residues. Germline values: CDR1 KGHSH, CDR2 LQKENI. Trimming removed 1 base from V and 0 bases from J, with 13 bases in between. The CDR3 region has the DNA TGTGCCAGCTCACCACTTCAGGGTTTAAGCTCCTACAATGAGCAGTTCTTC. It translates to CASSPLQGLSSYNEQFF.

This clone is a singleton in its sample. V is TRBV7-3 and J is TRBJ2-3; 10 nucleotides match TRBD2. CDR1 and CDR2 (germline): SGHTA, FQGTGA. This CDR3 region has 14 residues. The J segment lost 6 bases and the V segment lost 3 bases, leaving 3 bases of the junction unmatched. The CDR3 nucleotides read TGTGCCAGCAGCTTGGCTAGCGGGGGCGATACGCAGTATTTT. Protein product: CASSLASGGDTQYF.

J is TRBJ2-2 and V is TRBV18, with unresolved D. Germline V gene lookup returns CDR1 KGHSH and CDR2 LQKENI. CDR3 size: 11 residues. The ends were cut back, 5 bases at V and 8 bases at J, with 6 bases in the middle. CDR3 coding DNA: TGTGCCAGCTCATCGACGGGGGAGCTGTTTTTT. Encoded protein: CASSSTGELFF.

The V and J genes are TRBV5-6 and TRBJ1-2; perhaps TRBD1 as D (5 bases). CDR1 SGHDT and CDR2 YYEEEE come from the germline V gene. V lost 5 bases and J lost 7, with 12 bases in between. The CDR3 covers 12 residues. Here the CDR3 reads CASSRDTGGYTF. CDR3 DNA: TGTGCCAGCAGTCGTGATACAGGTGGCTACACCTTC. The variable domain in full, completed from reference TRBV5-6 and TRBJ1-2, reads DAGVTQSPTHLIKTRGQQVTLRCSPKSGHDTVSWYQQALGQGPQFIFQYYEEEERQRGNFPDRFSGHQFPNYSSELNVNALLLGDSALYLCASSRDTGGYTFGSGTRLTVV.

The chain employs TRBV6-5 and TRBJ1-1; D is possibly TRBD1 (5 bases). V lost 8 bases, J lost 1 base, and 14 bases lay in between. The CDR3 sequence is 14 residues long. Germline CDR1 MNHEY, CDR2 SVGAGI. This CDR3 is CASGIKGRNTEAFF. CDR3 bases: TGTGCCAGCGGGATTAAGGGGCGGAACACTGAAGCTTTCTTT.

The gene calls are TRBV5-1 and TRBJ1-1; 7 bases fit TRBD1. The germline V gene encodes CDR1 SGHRS and CDR2 YFSETQ. CDR3 size: 16 residues. Trimming took 4 bases from V and 1 from J; bases not matched to a gene: 10. DNA for the CDR3: TGCGCCAGCAGCCCCACCTCAGGGGGGAAGAACACTGAAGCTTTCTTT. Its protein product is CASSPTSGGKNTEAFF.

V usage is TRBV13 and J usage is TRBJ1-1; D may be TRBD1 (6 bases). The CDR3 runs 16 residues. Looked up from germline, CDR1 is PRHDT and CDR2 is FYEKMQ (reference sequence). Trimming shortened V by 3 bases and J by 0 bases, and 14 bases separated the two germline ends. The CDR3 region has the DNA TGTGCCAGCAGCTTGTCCCCCACAGGGTTGAACACTGAAGCTTTCTTT. Amino acids: CASSLSPTGLNTEAFF.

The gene calls are TRBV14 and TRBJ1-1, with D unresolved. Per the germline V gene, CDR1 is SGHDN and CDR2 is FVKESK. With 6 bases removed from V and 5 bases from J, the gap between germline ends came to 10 bases. There are 12 residues in the CDR3. CDR3 region: CASSKQRTEAFF. The CDR3 nucleotides read TGTGCCAGCAGTAAGCAGAGAACTGAAGCTTTCTTT.

The chain is built from TRBV4-3 and TRBJ1-2; D is ambiguous. CDR1 and CDR2 from the germline V gene are LGHNA and YSLEER. This CDR3 comprises 13 residues. Trimming shortened V by 2 bases and J by 8 bases, and 12 bases separated the two germline ends. The DNA of the CDR3 is TGCGCCAGCAGCCAACGATACGGAGAAGGCTACACCTTC. Its protein product is CASSQRYGEGYTF.

Regarding this clone: The same CDR3 arises from other DNA sequences in this sample as well. The V gene is TRBV9, the J gene TRBJ1-2; D might be TRBD1 (5 bases). This CDR3 has 13 amino acids. V was pared by 2 bases and J by 2 bases, with 7 bases between. In germline, CDR1 is SGDLS, CDR2 YYNGEE. The CDR3 DNA reads as TGTGCCAGCAGCGTTACAGGAAACTATGGCTACACCTTC. Translated: CASSVTGNYGYTF. The full variable domain, in which reference TRBV9 and TRBJ1-2 provide the parts outside the CDR3, is DSGVTQTPKHLITATGQRVTLRCSPRSGDLSVYWYQQSLDQGLQFLIQYYNGEERAKGNILERFSAQQFPDLHSELNLSSLELGDSALYFCASSVTGNYGYTFGSGTRLTVV.

The chain combines TRBV2 with TRBJ1-2, with D perhaps TRBD1 (5 bases). Trimming stripped 3 bases from V and 4 bases from J, with 15 bases between. Looked up from germline, CDR1 is SNHLY and CDR2 is FYNNEI. This CDR3 comprises 15 residues. The chain's CDR3 is CASSDSGGWGYGYTF. The CDR3 DNA reads TGTGCCAGCAGTGATTCGGGGGGATGGGGCTATGGCTACACCTTC.